Following are 14 T cell receptor beta chains from one sample sequenced in a study of Graves' ophthalmopathy and Graves' hyperthyroidism. Investigators amplified TCR beta CDR3 regions from RNA transcripts. HTBI primers served in a first-round RT-PCR, which a second-round multiplex PCR followed. TCRdb reprocessed the multiplex PCR reads via MiXCR and lists one record per CDR3 protein. The profile shows about 700,000 distinct CDR3 sequences, over 40% of them singletons. Material for sequencing was peripheral blood. The origin of the receptors is an adult man with Graves' ophthalmopathy.

This clonotype was recorded at least ten times. The chain employs TRBV19 and TRBJ1-4, with D perhaps matching TRBD1 (5 bases). The germline V gene has CDR1 LNHDA and CDR2 SQIVND (reference sequence). Trimming took 9 bases from V and 5 from J, leaving 16 bases between them. The CDR3 extends over 14 amino acids. This CDR3 reads CASSVQGGNEKLFF. In DNA, the CDR3 is TGTGCCAGCTCCGTGCAGGGTGGGAATGAAAAACTGTTTTTT.

This clonotype has at least ten counts. The chain is built from TRBV7-9 and TRBJ1-1; no clear D. Trimming removed 1 base from V and 6 bases from J, with 12 bases in between. CDR3 length equals 14 residues. Germline V gene sequence: CDR1 SEHNR, CDR2 FQNEAQ (reference sequence). Here the CDR3 reads CASSLDDRAAEAFF. The CDR3, as DNA: TGTGCCAGCAGCTTAGATGACCGGGCGGCTGAAGCTTTCTTT.

This clonotype was seen many times. CDR3 residues: CATSRDYGGDTGELFF. Written as DNA, the CDR3 is TGTGCCACCAGCAGAGATTATGGGGGGGACACCGGGGAGCTGTTTTTT. V usage is TRBV15 and J usage is TRBJ2-2; 7 positions agree with TRBD2. Germline CDR1 reads LNHNV; CDR2 reads YYDKDF (reference sequence). The CDR3 covers 16 residues. Trimming cost V 0 bases and J 3 bases; bases outside gene matches: 4.

Comment on this clonotype: Possible read error: a much larger clone is one base away. The chain couples TRBV9 to TRBJ2-5; the D gene is possibly TRBD1 (5 bases). The CDR3 is 14 residues long. The germline V gene has CDR1 SGDLS and CDR2 YYNGEE. CDR3 nucleotides: TGTACCAGCAGCGTATCAGGGATTCAAGAGACCCAGTACTTC. This sequence encodes CTSSVSGIQETQYF.

The chain combines TRBV15 with TRBJ2-5; 7 bases map to TRBD1. Per germline, CDR1 LNHNV and CDR2 YYDKDF (reference sequence). V shed 3 bases, J shed 2 bases, and the junction held 3 bases outside the gene matches. The CDR3 length is 14 residues. The CDR3 reads CATSSLGQQETQYF. As DNA, the CDR3 is TGTGCCACCAGCAGCTTGGGACAGCAAGAGACCCAGTACTTC.

The chain carries TRBV5-5 and TRBJ1-4, with D perhaps matching TRBD1 (5 bases). Germline CDR1 reads SGHKS; CDR2 reads YYEKEE (reference sequence). The CDR3 is 15 residues long. Between the trimmed V and J ends, which lost 4 bases and 5 bases, there was a span of 15 bases. Here the CDR3 DNA reads TGTGCCAGCAGCCCGAGATGGGGCGCAAATGAAAAACTGTTTTTT. Amino acid sequence: CASSPRWGANEKLFF.

This clonotype was observed many times. The V call is TRBV29-1, the J call TRBJ2-2; D might be TRBD1 or TRBD2, each matching 5 bases. With 4 bases removed from V and 3 bases from J, the gap between germline ends came to 9 bases. Germline V CDR1 and CDR2: SQVTM, ANQGSEA. CDR3 length: 13 residues. The CDR3 region is CSVVPGHTGELFF. The DNA of the CDR3 is TGCAGCGTTGTTCCGGGACACACCGGGGAGCTGTTTTTT.

Ten or more counts support this clonotype. The junction departs from germline at one end; a sequencing error may be responsible. The chain carries TRBV5-1 and TRBJ2-7; 9 bases align to TRBD1. The CDR3 sequence is 14 residues long. CDR1 is SGHRS and CDR2 is YFSETQ in the germline V gene. The CDR3 bases are TGTGCCAGCAGCTTTAGGGACAGGGCCTACGAGCAGTACTTC. As protein: CASSFRDRAYEQYF.

The chain combines TRBV7-4 with TRBJ2-1, with D hard to call. The germline V and J ends were trimmed by 1 base and 0 bases, with 10 bases remaining between them. This CDR3 spans 16 amino acids. Germline assignment: CDR1 SGHVT and CDR2 SQSDAQ. Written as DNA, the CDR3 is TGTGCCAGCAGCTTAGTGGCCTTTTACTCCTACAATGAGCAGTTCTTC. This gives the protein CASSLVAFYSYNEQFF.

This chain uses TRBV18 with TRBJ2-7; TRBD2 agrees at 8 bases. The V gene's germline CDR1 is KGHSH and CDR2 LQKENI. Losses at the gene ends were 3 bases for V and 0 bases for J; bases not matched to a gene: 4. The CDR3 has 15 amino acids. Here the CDR3 reads CASSPPAGASYEQYF. The CDR3 bases are TGTGCCAGCTCACCTCCAGCGGGGGCCTCCTACGAGCAGTACTTC.

This clonotype turned up a few times. This may be a read error: a much more frequent sequence differs by one nucleotide. This chain connects TRBV10-3 to TRBJ1-1, with 7 positions matching TRBD1. Per the germline V gene, CDR1 is ENHRY and CDR2 is SYGVKD. The CDR3 loop spans 15 amino acids. J lost 4 bases, V lost 2 bases, and 7 bases had no gene match. The CDR3 region is CAISENRQGITEAFF. The CDR3 region has the DNA TGTGCCATCAGTGAGAATAGACAGGGAATCACTGAAGCTTTCTTT.

This chain uses TRBV2 with TRBJ1-5; 8 positions agree with TRBD1. CDR3 size: 14 residues. CDR1 is SNHLY and CDR2 is FYNNEI in the germline V gene. This CDR3 reads CARRQGTKDQPQHF. The DNA for the CDR3 is TGTGCTAGACGACAGGGGACGAAAGATCAGCCCCAGCATTTT.

The chain links TRBV19 to TRBJ2-2; possible D gene TRBD1, 6 bases. The CDR3 is made up of 16 amino acids. Germline lookup yields CDR1 LNHDA and CDR2 SQIVND (reference sequence). V dropped 4 bases and J dropped 4 bases, with 16 bases sitting between them. The CDR3 spells CASSTTGRWFTGELFF. In DNA, the CDR3 is TGTGCCAGTAGTACCACAGGGCGATGGTTCACCGGGGAGCTGTTTTTT.

Turning to this clonotype: A clone one base away is much larger, so this may be a read error. This sequence joins TRBV11-1 and TRBJ2-7; D may match TRBD1 or TRBD2 (5 bases each). V lost 8 bases, J lost 2 bases, and 16 bases lay in between. The CDR3 has 14 residues. The V gene's germline CDR1 is SGHAT and CDR2 FQDESV (reference sequence). The CDR3 spells CASGPPGAAYEQYF. The CDR3 nucleotides read TGTGCCAGCGGCCCCCCCGGGGCAGCCTACGAGCAGTACTTC.